The clone carrying this TCR beta chain came up a few times. This record belongs to a study of blood T cell repertoires in COVID-19. Study-wide context: PBMCs, B-cell-depleted T cells, or T cells were the source of the cDNA or gDNA that made up the material.

Data came from immunoSEQ multiplex PCR; TCRdb stores just in-frame clones and leaves some out. The data hold 150,000 to 200,000 clones, with under 95% observed a single time. The sequenced material came from peripheral blood. This TCR was recovered from a man in his sixties with active or convalescent COVID-19.

DNA of the CDR3: TGCGCCAGCAGCTTGGTCTTGACAGGGGGCACTGAAGCTTTCTTT. Its translation is CASSLVLTGGTEAFF. This chain links TRBV5-1 with TRBJ1-1; 9 nucleotides agree with TRBD1. The trim removed 0 bases at V and 4 bases at J, leaving 4 bases unmatched. The CDR3 contains 15 residues. CDR1 is SGHRS and CDR2 is YFSETQ in the germline V gene.